A single T cell receptor beta chain is shown here with its context. The antigen it recognizes is unknown. No per-base quality is available; no much larger clone lies one base away. Per the germline V gene (reference sequence), LNHDA is the CDR1 and SQIVND is the CDR2. Counted from cysteine to phenylalanine, this CDR3 has 12 amino acids. The only DNA kept is the CDR3, 36 bases in frame from the first base. V sheds 8 bases and J sheds 7 bases, leaving 15 bases between their ends. Every bulk PBMC sample was loaded with the same fixed amount of around 330 ng of DNA. TCR beta CDR3 sequences were amplified from genomic DNA using the immunoSEQ TCRb Assay kit according to manufacturer instructions. The KAPA Library Quantification Kit for Illumina platforms was used to quantify the pooled libraries by qPCR. Sequencing of the pooled libraries was done on an Illumina NextSeq 500, with clustering at roughly 0.6-1.2 pM. The authors' pipeline ran thus. The TCR data were analyzed using immunoSEQ ANALYZER and the R LymphoSeq package. A rearrangement efficiency score was calculated as productive divided by the sum of productive and non-productive CDR3 sequences. Within each patient, timepoints were compared pairwise for clonality, measured with the Gini coefficient, and for diversity, measured with the Renyi index at alpha=1. In LymphoSeq, clonal relatedness was computed with an edit distance of 3 and repertoire similarity was computed with the Bhattacharyya coefficient. Linear discriminant analysis on week-3 changes in clonality and diversity was built with the R MASS and caret packages to classify response. Held by TCRdb, this immuneACCESS table contains in-frame sequences only and omits some clones. Under half of the omission traces to an unresolved V gene where checked; the cause of the rest is unknown. V, J and clone size derive from that table, while D and trimming were established from the DNA sequence. In this sample the table shows some 20,000 clones, around nine tenths of which occur a single time. Jointly, the top ten make up around 7% of the sample.

The data derive from a study of blood T cell dynamics during melanoma immunotherapy (dated by TCRdb to the early 2020s). For context, the study as a whole: Patients had metastatic melanoma and received first-line pembrolizumab or nivolumab plus ipilimumab as standard of care in the United Kingdom. To identify early correlates of response, the study profiled peripheral T cell receptor repertoires in patients with metastatic melanoma before and after one cycle of checkpoint inhibitor therapy. The training cohort consisted of consecutive patients, while an additional independent group of patients from the same centre was pooled to form an external validation set. Here is what the overall study found, with its caveats: The study was unable to establish whether the T cell clones driving the repertoire changes were melanoma-specific or instead reflected general immune activation. A bifurcated reorganization of the PBMC repertoire at W3, with increased clonality or increased diversity, was observed in patients who later achieved disease control, unlike in progressors. The relatively small sample size was acknowledged as potentially limiting generalization of the results.

The time point label, read with the paper, signifies: week 3, after first cycle of checkpoint inhibitor. Blood was sampled before treatment (T0) and at week 3 (W3), after the first cycle of checkpoint blockade. Except for two patients with rapid clinical progression, response was assessed 12 weeks after the first infusion by RECIST 1.1; disease control meant complete response, partial response or stable disease. Patients with prior systemic cancer treatment, concomitant immunosuppressant therapy or synchronous other active malignancies were excluded. To track both circulating cells and T cell turnover, TCR beta was sequenced from bulk PBMC as well as from plasma cell-free DNA. Lymphoprep and SepMate tubes were used to isolate PBMC from blood, and red cell lysis was then performed. QIAamp DNA Blood Mini kits were used to extract DNA from PBMC and sorted T cell subsets.

The sequence came from a human donor with melanoma. The input for sequencing was blood, taken from a patient treated with checkpoint blockade. The V and J genes are TRBV19 and TRBJ2-7, with no confidently assigned D gene. The nucleotide sequence reads as follows: TGTGCCAGTGGCCCTTCGATGGAGGAGCAGTACTTC. Translation gives CASGPSMEEQYF.